The sequence of this T cell receptor beta chain was determined in a study of cytomegalovirus exposure and HLA in healthy donors. The data were produced by immunoSEQ multiplex PCR, yet TCRdb's version contains in-frame clones alone and is incomplete. The data show some 80,000 clones, around 96% seen once. Notes on this clone: Its antigen is not identified.

Study-wide results and limits: Later, an analysis found that TCR clusters from the first cohort tended to co-occur in the roughly 110 validation repertoires.

V was pared by 4 bases and J by 0 bases, with 12 bases between. The CDR3 sequence is 14 residues long. Germline V gene sequence: CDR1 SQVTM, CDR2 ANQGSEA. The donors belonged to the roughly 110-subject validation cohort, separate from the roughly 700-subject first cohort. The sequenced sample was PBMCs. V is TRBV29-1 and J is TRBJ1-2; D unresolved. The TCR originated in a woman aged 18-29 years in good health and CMV-seronegative. CDR3: CSVGEAEANYGYTF. CDR3 DNA: TGCAGCGTTGGAGAGGCAGAAGCTAACTATGGCTACACCTTC.